Below, 3 T cell receptor beta chains from the same sample are listed, as sequenced in a study of tumor-infiltrating lymphocytes in primary liver carcinoma. Starting from approximately 470 ng of total RNA, TCR beta cDNA was produced with a primer in the constant region. Library construction for TCR beta comprised three nested multiplex PCR rounds performed with slightly modified ARM-PCR. The first two PCR rounds used TRBV1-TRBV30 primers with a Cbeta primer, 10 cycles each. TCRdb reprocessed the multiplex PCR reads with MiXCR, giving one entry per CDR3 protein. Among about 310,000 distinct CDR3 sequences listed, around three fifths were seen once. Germline DNA was also extracted, and blood RNA derived from unsorted whole blood. Sequences were obtained from peripheral blood. The receptors here all came from a woman under 40 with primary liver carcinoma and hepatitis B virus infection.

The chain combines TRBV13 with TRBJ2-5, with 7 bases aligning to TRBD1. With V trimmed by 0 bases and J by 4 bases, 8 bases remained unmatched. The V gene's germline CDR1 is PRHDT and CDR2 FYEKMQ (reference sequence). CDR3 length: 16 amino acids. The CDR3 protein is CASSLGLGGQAETQYF. The CDR3 DNA reads TGTGCCAGCAGCTTAGGCCTCGGTGGACAGGCAGAGACCCAGTACTTC.

This clonotype has ten or more counts. The V gene is TRBV6-2 or TRBV6-3, the J gene TRBJ2-3; 9 nucleotides match TRBD2. The CDR3 consists of 14 residues. With 6 bases clipped from V and 2 bases from J, the junction kept 3 bases outside the gene matches. The V gene's germline CDR1 is MNHEY and CDR2 SVGEGT. CDR3 amino acids: CASSVAGVTDTQYF. For the CDR3, the DNA is TGTGCCAGCAGCGTAGCGGGGGTCACAGATACGCAGTATTTT.

For this clonotype: Here the CDR3 omits its conserved ending phenylalanine or tryptophan, so a read error is the likely source. The chain carries TRBV4-3 and TRBJ2-4; weak D call: TRBD2 (5 bases). Germline assignment: CDR1 LGHNA and CDR2 YSLEER. The CDR3 sequence is 16 residues long. The DNA of the CDR3 is TGCGTCAGCAGCCAAGAGGTTCTCCGGGGAGTAGACATTCAGTACTCC. Translation gives CVSSQEVLRGVDIQYS.